This TCR beta chain derives from a study of blood T cell repertoires in COVID-19. Study overall: COVID-19 samples from acute and convalescent phases originated in the United States, Italy and Spain. PBMCs, B-cell-depleted T cells, or T cells provided the cDNA or gDNA that made up the material.

The participants were between about 18 and 90 years old and came from 24 US areas. Individuals in the exposed group had encountered a COVID-19 case within 2 weeks preceding study entry. CDR3 length: 15 residues. CDR1 and CDR2 (germline): MGHRA, YSYEKL. The trim removed 1 base at V and 3 bases at J, leaving 5 bases unmatched. Repertoires were generated with immunoSEQ multiplex PCR, while TCRdb's copy carries only in-frame clones and drops some. The sample shows under 250,000 clones, around 90% of them seen only once. The sequenced sample consisted of PBMCs or T cells enriched from blood (not recorded which). The chain uses TRBV4-1 and TRBJ1-2, with 7 bases aligning to TRBD1. The clonotype originates from a woman in her forties who had been exposed to COVID-19. In nucleotides, the CDR3 is TGCGCCAGCAGCCAAGGCAGGGGGAGCCACTATGGCTACACCTTC. This encodes CASSQGRGSHYGYTF.